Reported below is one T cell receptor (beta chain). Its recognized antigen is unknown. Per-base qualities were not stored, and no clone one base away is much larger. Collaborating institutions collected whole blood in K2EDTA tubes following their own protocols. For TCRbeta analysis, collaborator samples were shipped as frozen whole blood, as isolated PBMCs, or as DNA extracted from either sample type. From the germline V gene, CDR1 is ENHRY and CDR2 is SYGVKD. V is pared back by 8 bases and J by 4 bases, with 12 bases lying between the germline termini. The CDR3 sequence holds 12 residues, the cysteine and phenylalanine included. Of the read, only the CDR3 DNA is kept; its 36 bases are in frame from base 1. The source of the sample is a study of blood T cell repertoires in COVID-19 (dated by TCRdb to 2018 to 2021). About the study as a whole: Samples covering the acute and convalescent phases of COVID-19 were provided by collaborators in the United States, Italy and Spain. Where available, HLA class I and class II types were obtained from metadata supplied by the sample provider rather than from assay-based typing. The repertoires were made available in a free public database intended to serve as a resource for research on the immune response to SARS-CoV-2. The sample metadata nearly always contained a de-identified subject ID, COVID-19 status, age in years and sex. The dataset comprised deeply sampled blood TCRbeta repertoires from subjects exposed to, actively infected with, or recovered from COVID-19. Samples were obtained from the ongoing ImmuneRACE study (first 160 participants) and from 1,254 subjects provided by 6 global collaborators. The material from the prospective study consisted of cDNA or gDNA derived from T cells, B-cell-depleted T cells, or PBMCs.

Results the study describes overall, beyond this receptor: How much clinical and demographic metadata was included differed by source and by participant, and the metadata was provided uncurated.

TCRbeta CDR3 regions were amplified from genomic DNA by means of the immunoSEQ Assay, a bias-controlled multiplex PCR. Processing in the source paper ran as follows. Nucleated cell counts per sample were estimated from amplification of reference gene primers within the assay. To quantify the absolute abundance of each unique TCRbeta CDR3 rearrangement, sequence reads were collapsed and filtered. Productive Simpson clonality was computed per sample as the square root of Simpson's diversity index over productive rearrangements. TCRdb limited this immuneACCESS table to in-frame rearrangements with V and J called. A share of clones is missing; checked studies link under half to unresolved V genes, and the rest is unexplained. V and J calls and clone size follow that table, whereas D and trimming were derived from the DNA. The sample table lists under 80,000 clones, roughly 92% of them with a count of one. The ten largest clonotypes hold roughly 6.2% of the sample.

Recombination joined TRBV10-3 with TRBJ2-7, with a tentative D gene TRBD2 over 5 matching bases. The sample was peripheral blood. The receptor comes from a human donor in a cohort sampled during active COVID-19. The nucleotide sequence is TGTGCCATCCGGGGAGCATTTTACGAGCAGTACTTC. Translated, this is CAIRGAFYEQYF.